The 10 T cell receptor beta chains reported below all come from one sample, sequenced in a study of cytomegalovirus exposure and HLA in healthy donors. PCR employed 60 Vbeta and 13 Jbeta primers. TCRdb keeps only in-frame clones here, not all; method: immunoSEQ multiplex PCR. The sample lists approximately 200,000 clones; around 81% were seen once. The sample consisted of PBMCs. These receptors came from a woman under 30 in good health and CMV-seropositive.

The chain links TRBV9 to TRBJ2-1; TRBD2 might be the D (7 bases). The CDR3 is made up of 15 amino acids. V was cut by 0 bases and J by 6 bases, with 13 bases left in between. CDR1 is SGDLS, CDR2 YYNGEE, per germline. The CDR3 is CASSVGGGPFNEQFF. The DNA for the CDR3 is TGTGCCAGCAGCGTAGGCGGGGGCCCCTTCAATGAGCAGTTCTTC.

The DNA of the CDR3 is TGCGCCAGCAGCCCTGAAGTGGCACGAATGAACACTGAAGCTTTCTTT. The encoded protein is CASSPEVARMNTEAFF. The chain joins TRBV5-1 to TRBJ1-1; D not resolved. V lost 4 bases, J lost 0 bases, and 16 bases lay in between. From germline, CDR1 is SGHRS and CDR2 YFSETQ. The CDR3 length is 16 residues.

The chain employs TRBV30 and TRBJ1-4; 7 nucleotides match TRBD1. This CDR3 region has 13 residues. J lost 7 bases, V lost 0 bases, and 2 bases had no gene match. Per germline, CDR1 GTSNPN and CDR2 SVGIG (reference sequence). CDR3 nucleotides: TGTGCCTGGAGTGTGCAGGGGGTTGAAAAACTGTTTTTT. Its translation: CAWSVQGVEKLFF.

The rearrangement joins TRBV30 to TRBJ2-1, with 10 bases identical to TRBD2. The CDR3 extends over 14 amino acids. With V trimmed by 5 bases and J by 6 bases, 7 bases remained unmatched. Germline CDR1 reads GTSNPN; CDR2 reads SVGIG (reference sequence). The CDR3 protein is CAWAPGTSVNEQFF. The DNA of the CDR3 is TGTGCCTGGGCCCCCGGGACTAGCGTCAATGAGCAGTTCTTC.

There are a few counts of this clone. V usage is TRBV10-1 and J usage is TRBJ2-2; D is uncertain. V lost 6 bases to trimming and J lost 6 bases, with 5 bases between them. Germline-derived CDR1 and CDR2 are WNHNN and SYGVQD (reference sequence). The CDR3 contains 11 residues. This CDR3 is CASSSPGELFF. CDR3 nucleotide sequence: TGCGCCAGCAGCTCTCCCGGGGAGCTGTTTTTT.

V gene TRBV19 combines with J gene TRBJ1-2, with 9 bases lining up with TRBD1. The V gene end was trimmed by 8 bases and the J gene end by 5 bases; junction bases not matched to a gene: 12. This CDR3 is 15 amino acids long. Germline-derived CDR1 and CDR2 are LNHDA and SQIVND (reference sequence). The CDR3 coding sequence is TGTGCCAGTGGAAGACAGGGGGGAACTAGGTATGGCTACACCTTC. Its protein is CASGRQGGTRYGYTF.

In its sample, this clone was seen a few times. The CDR3 bases are TGTGCCAGCAGCGTAGGGTGGGGGGACACTGAAGCTTTCTTT. Translation gives CASSVGWGDTEAFF. J is TRBJ1-1 and V is TRBV9, with D maybe TRBD1 (5 bases). The CDR3 contains 14 residues. Germline V gene sequence: CDR1 SGDLS, CDR2 YYNGEE. Trimming removed 0 bases from V and 3 bases from J, with 9 bases in between.

This clone has only one observation. The V gene is TRBV29-1, the J gene TRBJ2-5, with D tentatively TRBD2 (5 bases). Germline-derived CDR1 and CDR2 are SQVTM and ANQGSEA. V shed 6 bases and J shed 1 base, with 12 bases lying between them. The CDR3 runs 13 residues. In DNA form, the CDR3 reads TGCAGCGTCGCTGGACTGAGCCAAGAGACCCAGTACTTC. This codes for CSVAGLSQETQYF.

The CDR3 coding sequence is TGCGCCAGCAGCGAGACAGGGAGAAACACTGAAGCTTTCTTT. Its translation is CASSETGRNTEAFF. The chain links TRBV5-1 to TRBJ1-1, with 7 nucleotides matching TRBD1. Losses at the gene ends were 4 bases for V and 2 bases for J; bases not matched to a gene: 5. The CDR3 spans 14 residues. CDR1 and CDR2 (germline): SGHRS, YFSETQ.

V gene TRBV7-9 combines with J gene TRBJ2-3; 13 bases fit TRBD2. Germline-derived CDR1 and CDR2 are SEHNR and FQNEAQ (reference sequence). The CDR3 is 16 amino acids. J was trimmed by 5 bases and V by 5 bases; bases with no gene match: 7. CDR3 region: CASSQLAGGLGDTQYF. DNA of the CDR3: TGTGCCAGCAGCCAACTAGCGGGGGGGCTAGGAGATACGCAGTATTTT.